These T cell receptor beta chains were read from a single sample in a study of CD8+CD57+ T cells in acquired aplastic anemia. TCRdb used MiXCR to reprocess the reads, holding one entry per CDR3 protein. This sample has 100,000 to 150,000 distinct CDR3 sequences, with around two fifths found just once. The sample was sorted CD4+, CD8+, or CD8+CD57+ T cells (not recorded which) from PBMCs. The origin of the receptors is a human donor in good health, serving as a control. Both conserved end residues are part of each CDR3. D genes are given only for firm matches. Rows may omit the clone size; those that give it use once, few, many or a size class.

V gene	D gene	clone size	J gene	CDR3 protein	CDR3 DNA
TRBV7-8	NA	many	TRBJ1-1	CASSFTQGRNTEAFF	TGTGCCAGCAGTTTTACTCAGGGGCGGAACACTGAAGCTTTCTTT
TRBV2	NA	many	TRBJ2-7	CASSVRKPPYDGQYF	TGTGCCAGCAGTGTGAGAAAACCGCCATACGACGGGCAGTACTTC
TRBV19	NA	NA	TRBJ1-6	CASSQDRGKASPLHF	TGTGCCAGTAGTCAGGACAGAGGAAAAGCTTCACCCCTCCACTTT
TRBV24-1	NA	NA	TRBJ1-4	CATSDRGSGEKLFF	TGTGCCACCAGTGACAGGGGATCGGGTGAAAAACTGTTTTTT
TRBV7-1	TRBD2	few	TRBJ2-1	CASSPFGGAGGSYNEQFF	TGTGCCAGCAGCCCATTCGGTGGGGCGGGGGGCTCCTACAATGAGCAGTTCTTC
TRBV29-1	TRBD2	NA	TRBJ2-3	CSSRSLAGTDTQYF	TGCAGCTCGCGTTCGCTAGCGGGTACAGATACGCAGTATTTT
TRBV11-2	NA	NA	TRBJ1-2	CASSLGGPSRRGYTF	TGTGCCAGCAGCTTAGGCGGGCCCAGCCGGAGAGGCTACACCTTC
TRBV7-9	TRBD1	many	TRBJ2-4	CASSPRPGQGAKNIQYF	TGTGCCAGCAGCCCAAGACCGGGACAGGGGGCCAAAAACATTCAGTACTTC
TRBV20-1	NA	many	TRBJ1-1	CSARLGGFDTEAFF	TGCAGTGCTAGATTGGGGGGGTTTGACACTGAAGCTTTCTTT
TRBV20-1	NA	NA	TRBJ1-2	CSARTAGGGKGYTF	TGCAGTGCTCGAACGGCGGGGGGTGGGAAAGGCTACACCTTC
TRBV10-3	NA	few	TRBJ2-1	CAIRGQNNEQFF	TGTGCCATCAGAGGTCAGAACAATGAGCAGTTCTTC
TRBV5-1	NA	many	TRBJ2-3	CASSGGMDKDTQYF	TGCGCCAGCAGCGGGGGGATGGACAAAGATACGCAGTATTTT
TRBV24-1	NA	few	TRBJ1-5	CATSDSRATNQPQHF	TGTGCCACCAGCGACTCCAGGGCGACAAATCAGCCCCAGCATTTT
TRBV20-1	TRBD1	many	TRBJ1-2	CSAAGQGPGYTF	TGCAGTGCCGCTGGACAGGGGCCTGGCTACACCTTC
TRBV20-1	NA	many	TRBJ1-4	CSARPPLGEERLFF	TGCAGTGCTAGACCTCCCCTAGGGGAGGAACGACTGTTTTTT
TRBV2	NA	few	TRBJ1-1	CASSPASGGGLEAFF	TGTGCCAGCAGCCCCGCCAGCGGTGGGGGACTTGAAGCTTTCTTT
TRBV29-1	TRBD1	many	TRBJ2-3	CSGGDRGIADTQYF	TGCAGCGGGGGGGACAGGGGTATCGCAGATACGCAGTATTTT
TRBV15	NA	NA	TRBJ1-2	CATSSASLRTGNYGYTF	TGTGCCACCAGCAGCGCCTCGCTGAGGACGGGAAACTATGGCTACACCTTC
TRBV5-5	NA	many	TRBJ1-2	CASSRQTRGYGYTF	TGTGCCAGCAGCCGACAAACCAGGGGCTATGGCTACACCTTC
TRBV5-1	NA	many	TRBJ2-5	CASSISGTYQETQYF	TGCGCCAGCAGCATATCCGGGACATACCAAGAGACCCAGTACTTC
TRBV29-1	TRBD1	few	TRBJ2-7	CSVGDRGYEQYF	TGCAGCGTTGGGGACAGGGGCTACGAGCAGTACTTC
TRBV18	TRBD1	few	TRBJ2-6	CASSPTGGRSGANVLTF	TGTGCCAGCTCACCGACAGGGGGGCGGTCTGGGGCCAACGTCCTGACTTTC
TRBV5-1	NA	many	TRBJ2-3	CASSPSTDTDTQYF	TGCGCCAGCAGCCCTTCCACCGACACAGATACGCAGTATTTT
TRBV6-1	NA	many	TRBJ2-7	CASSPTRDEQYF	TGTGCCAGCAGTCCAACTCGGGACGAGCAGTACTTC
TRBV11-2	TRBD2	many	TRBJ2-7	CASSSHLAGVSQEQYF	TGTGCCAGCAGCTCGCATCTAGCGGGAGTCTCACAGGAGCAGTACTTC
TRBV27	TRBD1	NA	TRBJ1-1	CASNRQGPNTEAFF	TGTGCCAGCAACCGACAGGGGCCGAACACTGAAGCTTTCTTT
TRBV20-1	TRBD1	NA	TRBJ2-7	CSATRQGAGEQYF	TGCAGTGCTACCCGACAGGGGGCGGGGGAGCAGTACTTC
TRBV10-3	TRBD1	once	TRBJ1-2	CAISTRDRGHTF	TGTGCCATCAGTACCCGGGACAGGGGACACACCTTC
TRBV24-1	TRBD1	many	TRBJ1-5	CATGEGAGNQPQHF	TGTGCCACCGGGGAGGGGGCGGGCAATCAGCCCCAGCATTTT
TRBV6-5	NA	many	TRBJ2-3	CASSFRAMIPRAQYF	TGTGCCAGCAGTTTCCGGGCCATGATTCCGCGGGCGCAGTATTTT
TRBV7-2	NA	many	TRBJ1-3	CASSLAQGRSGNTIYF	TGTGCCAGCAGCTTAGCACAGGGACGCTCTGGAAACACCATATATTTT
TRBV10-2	TRBD1	NA	TRBJ1-5	CASSSTGGGGQPQHF	TGCGCCAGCAGCTCGACAGGGGGCGGCGGTCAGCCCCAGCATTTT
TRBV2	NA	once	TRBJ1-6	CASRGGGVSPLHF	TGTGCCAGCAGGGGAGGGGGAGTTTCACCCCTCCACTTT
TRBV7-2	NA	NA	TRBJ2-7	CASSFVGRGDGEQYF	TGTGCCAGCAGCTTCGTTGGCAGGGGGGACGGCGAGCAGTACTTC
TRBV7-3	NA	NA	TRBJ2-7	CASSFLTYEQYF	TGTGCCAGCAGCTTTTTAACCTACGAGCAGTACTTC
TRBV15	NA	NA	TRBJ1-1	CATSSKGGTEAFF	TGTGCCACCAGCAGCAAAGGGGGAACTGAAGCTTTCTTT
TRBV7-2	NA	many	TRBJ2-3	CASSFQVTDTQYF	TGTGCCAGCAGCTTTCAGGTAACAGATACGCAGTATTTT
TRBV28	NA	many	TRBJ1-5	CASSLVAYQPQHF	TGTGCCAGCAGTTTAGTGGCGTATCAGCCCCAGCATTTT
TRBV7-7	TRBD1	NA	TRBJ2-7	CASSPRDRIYEQYF	TGTGCCAGCAGCCCTAGGGACAGGATCTACGAGCAGTACTTC
TRBV6-1	NA	many	TRBJ2-5	CASSELGTSQETQYF	TGTGCCAGCAGTGAACTTGGGACATCACAAGAGACCCAGTACTTC
TRBV29-1	NA	NA	TRBJ2-1	CSVIAYNEQFF	TGCAGCGTTATCGCCTACAATGAGCAGTTCTTC
TRBV2	NA	NA	TRBJ2-7	CASSTQGGAYGQYF	TGTGCCAGCAGCACACAGGGGGGGGCCTACGGGCAGTACTTC
TRBV7-7	NA	NA	TRBJ2-1	CASSATLGDEQFF	TGTGCCAGCAGCGCGACATTAGGCGATGAGCAGTTCTTC
TRBV24-1	NA	few	TRBJ2-1	CATSDYNPRTSGGLNEQFF	TGTGCCACCAGTGACTATAACCCCCGGACGTCCGGGGGGCTCAATGAGCAGTTCTTC
TRBV20-1	NA	many	TRBJ1-2	CSGPRGDNYGYTF	TGCAGTGGCCCCCGGGGCGATAACTATGGCTACACCTTC
TRBV24-1	NA	once	TRBJ2-5	CATGGGETQYF	TGTGCCACCGGGGGTGGGGAGACCCAGTACTTC
TRBV6-1	NA	NA	TRBJ2-5	CASRLVAGGKYQETQYF	TGTGCCAGCAGACTTGTTGCTGGGGGGAAGTACCAAGAGACCCAGTACTTC
TRBV20-1	NA	NA	TRBJ2-3	CSAVSQYF	TGCAGTGCTGTCTCGCAGTATTTT
TRBV10-1	NA	NA	TRBJ1-2	CARARTAYGCTF	NA
TRBV12-3/TRBV12-4	NA	many	TRBJ1-1	CASRLDRISEAFF	TGTGCCAGCAGATTGGACAGAATCTCTGAAGCTTTCTTT
TRBV5-4	TRBD2	few	TRBJ2-1	CASSSGTSEGNEQFF	TGTGCCAGCAGCTCCGGGACTAGCGAGGGGAATGAGCAGTTCTTC
TRBV6-1	NA	many	TRBJ2-5	CASSEGEGFSFQETQYF	TGTGCCAGCAGTGAAGGAGAGGGATTCTCTTTCCAAGAGACCCAGTACTTC
TRBV29-1	NA	few	TRBJ1-5	CSVEEGGEAQHF	TGCAGCGTTGAAGAGGGAGGGGAGGCCCAGCATTTT
TRBV20-1	TRBD1	few	TRBJ1-2	CSARDRLYGYTF	TGCAGTGCTAGGGACAGGTTGTATGGCTACACCTTC
TRBV30	NA	few	TRBJ1-1	CAWSRGNEAFF	TGTGCCTGGAGTCGGGGAAATGAAGCTTTCTTT